The 21 T cell receptor beta chains below come from one sample, sequenced in a study of glioma-infiltrating T cells after dendritic cell vaccination. The time point: after dendritic cell vaccination, including at tumor progression/relapse. This table comes from immunoSEQ multiplex PCR, and its TCRdb copy is limited to in-frame clones, with some not included. The sample has approximately 48,000 clones, 89% seen once. The sample here was blood, taken after dendritic cell vaccination. These receptors were obtained from a human donor with glioblastoma.

The V call is TRBV5-6, the J call TRBJ2-1; 9 nucleotides align to TRBD1. Germline values: CDR1 SGHDT, CDR2 YYEEEE. This CDR3 comprises 14 residues. The J segment lost 6 bases and the V segment lost 5 bases, leaving 6 bases of the junction unmatched. Written as DNA, the CDR3 is TGTGCCAGCAGTCAACAGGGGGCTAGCAATGAGCAGTTCTTC. This sequence encodes CASSQQGASNEQFF.

The sample holds one count of this clone. This chain uses TRBV4-1 with TRBJ1-4, with D uncertain. This CDR3 is 13 amino acids long. Germline V CDR1 and CDR2: MGHRA, YSYEKL. V was clipped by 4 bases and J by 10 bases, with 13 bases between them. CDR3 nucleotides: TGCGCCAGCAGCCTGGTGCCCGCGAGAAAACTGTTTTTT. Protein product: CASSLVPARKLFF.

The V and J genes are TRBV5-1 and TRBJ2-2; 12 bases fit TRBD2. The CDR3 length is 17 residues. After removal of 2 bases from V and 6 bases from J, the junction contained 8 bases not matched to a gene. Germline V CDR1 and CDR2: SGHRS, YFSETQ. The CDR3 is CASSFVLAGGVSGELFF. Here the CDR3 DNA reads TGCGCCAGCAGCTTCGTCCTAGCGGGAGGGGTTTCCGGGGAGCTGTTTTTT. The whole variable domain, remainder taken from reference TRBV5-1 and TRBJ2-2, is KAGVTQTPRYLIKTRGQQVTLSCSPISGHRSVSWYQQTPGQGLQFLFEYFSETQRNKGNFPGRFSGRQFSNSRSEMNVSTLELGDSALYLCASSFVLAGGVSGELFFGEGSRLTVL.

The sample holds one count of this clone. V and J are TRBV27 and TRBJ2-7, with D unclear. CDR1 is MNHEY, CDR2 SMNVEV, per germline (reference sequence). V was shortened by 2 bases and J by 0 bases, with 8 bases between the two germline ends. The CDR3 length is 14 residues. Written as DNA, the CDR3 is TGTGCCAGCAGTTTAAATCTGTACTCCTACGAGCAGTACTTC. This translates into CASSLNLYSYEQYF.

This clone was observed a single time. CDR3 bases: TGTGCCAGCAGCTACGGGACTAGGGGCAATGAGCAGTTCTTC. This encodes CASSYGTRGNEQFF. V gene TRBV5-4 combines with J gene TRBJ2-1; 8 positions agree with TRBD2. With V trimmed by 3 bases and J by 6 bases, 5 bases remained unmatched. The CDR3 is 14 residues long. Looked up from germline, CDR1 is SGHNT and CDR2 is YYREEE (reference sequence).

V usage is TRBV27 and J usage is TRBJ1-1; 9 bases are a match to TRBD1. The CDR3 runs to 14 residues. V was pared by 6 bases and J by 4 bases, with 6 bases of the junction left unmatched. Germline V CDR1 and CDR2: MNHEY, SMNVEV (reference sequence). Here the CDR3 DNA reads TGTGCCAGCAGAAAAGGACAGGGGAGCACTGAAGCTTTCTTT. Translation: CASRKGQGSTEAFF.

The rearrangement uses TRBV4-1 and TRBJ2-6, with TRBD1 matching 8 bases. V was pared by 4 bases and J by 0 bases, with 11 bases of the junction left unmatched. Germline assignment: CDR1 MGHRA and CDR2 YSYEKL. The length of the CDR3 is 19 residues. CDR3 protein: CASSPHPGTGYSGANVLTF. DNA for the CDR3: TGCGCCAGCAGCCCCCATCCCGGGACAGGTTACTCTGGGGCCAACGTCCTGACTTTC.

The chain links TRBV9 to TRBJ2-2; no clear D gene. CDR3 length: 15 residues. Germline V gene data show CDR1 as SGDLS and CDR2 as YYNGEE. V gave up 0 bases and J gave up 7 bases, with 13 bases separating them. CDR3 region: CASSVDPSPRGELFF. CDR3 DNA: TGTGCCAGCAGCGTAGATCCTAGTCCACGCGGGGAGCTGTTTTTT.

CDR3 bases: TGTGCCAGCAGGGGAGCTACCGCCCCTGGAAACACCATATATTTT. Translated, it gives CASRGATAPGNTIYF. J is TRBJ1-3 and V is TRBV28, with D hard to call. The CDR3 has 15 residues. Germline V gives CDR1 MDHEN, CDR2 SYDVKM. Trimming left V 6 bases short and J 2 bases short, with 14 bases between.

The genes are TRBV6-5 and TRBJ1-1; no definite D call. V was cut by 2 bases and J by 2 bases, with 3 bases left in between. The CDR3 has 12 amino acids. Germline CDR1 is MNHEY and CDR2 is SVGAGI. CDR3 sequence: CASSYTNTEAFF. In nucleotides, the CDR3 is TGTGCCAGCAGTTACACTAACACTGAAGCTTTCTTT.

V gene TRBV9 combines with J gene TRBJ2-1, with 15 nucleotides matching TRBD2. CDR3 length: 16 amino acids. V lost 3 bases and J lost 6; bases outside the gene matches: 4. Germline CDR1 reads SGDLS; CDR2 reads YYNGEE. CDR3 in DNA: TGTGCCAGCAGCGCGGGACTAGCGGGAGGAGTCAATGAGCAGTTCTTC. Translation: CASSAGLAGGVNEQFF.

The chain links TRBV10-3 to TRBJ2-2, with no clear D. CDR1 is ENHRY and CDR2 is SYGVKD in the germline V gene. This CDR3 region has 14 residues. V lost 8 bases to trimming and J lost 3 bases, with 13 bases between them. The CDR3 DNA sequence: TGTGCCATCCTTCGCGAGTTGGACACCGGGGAGCTGTTTTTT. It codes for CAILRELDTGELFF.

The V call is TRBV5-8, the J call TRBJ1-2, with D uncertain. Germline CDR1 and CDR2: SGHTS and YDEGEE. The CDR3 sequence is 14 residues long. The germline V and J ends were trimmed by 0 bases and 0 bases, with 6 bases remaining between them. The CDR3 region has the DNA TGTGCCAGCAGCTTGGCTATGACTAACTATGGCTACACCTTC. Its translation is CASSLAMTNYGYTF.

This chain joins TRBV10-3 and TRBJ2-2, with TRBD2 matching 8 bases. The CDR3 is made up of 15 amino acids. Germline V gene data show CDR1 as ENHRY and CDR2 as SYGVKD. V lost 3 bases, J lost 2 bases, and 2 bases stayed unmatched. In DNA form, the CDR3 reads TGTGCCATCAGTGATACTAGCGGTAACACCGGGGAGCTGTTTTTT. Translation: CAISDTSGNTGELFF.

This sequence joins TRBV30 and TRBJ1-4, with D possibly matching TRBD1 (5 bases). CDR1 and CDR2 from the germline V gene are GTSNPN and SVGIG (reference sequence). The V and J ends lost 2 bases and 4 bases respectively, with 14 bases between them. This CDR3 contains 15 residues. The CDR3 reads CAWSKIQADNEKLFF. DNA of the CDR3: TGTGCCTGGAGTAAAATACAGGCTGATAATGAAAAACTGTTTTTT.

The chain couples TRBV18 to TRBJ1-5, with 8 positions matching TRBD1. J gave up 2 bases and V 5 bases, and 5 bases lay outside the gene matches. The CDR3 totals 15 residues. Germline CDR1 is KGHSH and CDR2 is LQKENI. CDR3 sequence: CASSSQGAGNQPQHF. CDR3 DNA sequence: TGTGCCAGCTCATCCCAGGGGGCCGGCAATCAGCCCCAGCATTTT.

The DNA of the CDR3 is TGCGCCAGCAGCCTCCGGTTTGGTCCGGGACAGGTCAACACTGAAGCTTTCTTT. Translation gives CASSLRFGPGQVNTEAFF. This rearrangement joins TRBV4-1 to TRBJ1-1, with TRBD1 identical over 8 bases. Germline lookup yields CDR1 MGHRA and CDR2 YSYEKL. After removal of 4 bases from V and 2 bases from J, the junction contained 15 bases not matched to a gene. The CDR3 runs 18 residues.

The chain links TRBV11-2 to TRBJ2-5; TRBD1 matches at 7 bases. V was pared by 5 bases and J by 3 bases, with 6 bases of the junction left unmatched. CDR1 SGHAT and CDR2 FQNNGV come from the germline V gene. This CDR3 is built from 14 residues. In nucleotides, the CDR3 is TGTGCCAGCAGCCCCGAGACAGGGAAAGAGACCCAGTACTTC. The encoded protein is CASSPETGKETQYF.

This rearrangement joins TRBV10-3 to TRBJ2-1; TRBD1 matches 12 bases. This CDR3 contains 15 residues. Trimming cost V 6 bases and J 8 bases; bases outside gene matches: 8. Germline V gene lookup returns CDR1 ENHRY and CDR2 SYGVKD. The CDR3 DNA reads TGTGCCATCAGGTCCGGGACAGGGGGCTTGGATGAGCAGTTCTTC. It translates to CAIRSGTGGLDEQFF.

The sample holds one count of this clone. V and J are TRBV6-1 and TRBJ2-1; D is undetermined. The CDR3 loop spans 12 amino acids. In germline, CDR1 is MNHNS, CDR2 SASEGT. Trimming removed 5 bases from V and 0 bases from J, with 2 bases in between. The CDR3 nucleotides read TGTGCCAGCAGTTACTCCTACAATGAGCAGTTCTTC. This gives the protein CASSYSYNEQFF.

V is TRBV2 and J is TRBJ1-4; 10 nucleotides line up with TRBD1. The V and J ends lost 4 bases and 8 bases, in that order; junction bases with no gene match: 4. This CDR3 is built from 14 residues. Germline-derived CDR1 and CDR2 are SNHLY and FYNNEI. The CDR3 bases are TGTGCCAGCAGTGCTGGGACAGGGGACGAAAAACTGTTTTTT. Its protein product is CASSAGTGDEKLFF.